This T cell receptor beta chain comes out of a study of patients and donors after allogeneic stem cell transplantation (dated by TCRdb to 2018 to 2020). As for this clonotype: Its antigen is not yet known. Base qualities were left out, and no much larger clone turns up one base away.

Library method: RT-PCR. Sequencing was carried out with a NextSeq 550. Using fastp trimming at Q25 and MiXCR clonotype assembly, TCRdb reanalyzed the public sequencing data and kept in-frame beta chains. Entries are consolidated by CDR3 protein sequence, retaining the most common genes and DNA. Here the sample has about 230,000 distinct CDR3 sequences; over 12% occur a single time. The ten largest account for roughly 10% of the sample. The CDR3 runs 15 residues from the cysteine to the phenylalanine. The sequence is cut down to CDR3 DNA, 45 bases in frame from base 1. As encoded in the germline V gene, CDR1 is SGHTS while CDR2 is YDEGEE. Trimming removed 7 bases from V and 1 base from J, leaving 17 bases between the germline ends.

The source is a human donor who was either an allogeneic HSCT recipient or a stem cell or donor lymphocyte infusion donor (not recorded which). It is not recorded whose cells these are; they may come from a transplant donor. The sample taken for sequencing was blood, either unsorted or a sorted T cell fraction (not recorded which). The V and J segments used are TRBV5-8 and TRBJ2-5; the D region possibly corresponds to TRBD2 (5 bases align). The CDR3: CASGSGSEIQETQYF. In nucleotide form, the sequence is TGTGCCAGCGGAAGTGGTAGCGAGATCCAAGAGACCCAGTACTTC.